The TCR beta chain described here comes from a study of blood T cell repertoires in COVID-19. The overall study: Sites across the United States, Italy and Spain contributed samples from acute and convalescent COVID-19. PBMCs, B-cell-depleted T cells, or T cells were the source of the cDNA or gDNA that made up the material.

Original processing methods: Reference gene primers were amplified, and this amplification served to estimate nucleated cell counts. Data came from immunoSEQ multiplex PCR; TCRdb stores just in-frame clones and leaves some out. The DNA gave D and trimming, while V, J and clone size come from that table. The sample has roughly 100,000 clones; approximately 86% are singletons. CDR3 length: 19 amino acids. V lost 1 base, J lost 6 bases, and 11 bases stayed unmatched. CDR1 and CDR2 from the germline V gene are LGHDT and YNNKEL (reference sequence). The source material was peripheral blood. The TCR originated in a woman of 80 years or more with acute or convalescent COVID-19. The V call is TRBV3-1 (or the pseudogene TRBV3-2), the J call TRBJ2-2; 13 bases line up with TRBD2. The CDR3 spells CASSQGSRLAGGPAGELFF. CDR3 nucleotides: TGTGCCAGCAGCCAAGGGTCGAGACTAGCGGGGGGTCCCGCCGGGGAGCTGTTTTTT.